This T cell receptor beta chain was documented in a study of T cell responses to AZD1222 COVID-19 vaccine. Produced via immunoSEQ multiplex PCR; TCRdb's table is partial and in-frame only. The sample consists of 110,000 to 150,000 clones, over 90% of them appearing once. Germline V gene lookup returns CDR1 SGDLS and CDR2 YYNGEE. Between the trimmed V and J ends, which lost 4 bases and 0 bases, there was a span of 11 bases. This CDR3 spans 15 amino acids. V usage is TRBV9 and J usage is TRBJ2-1; D is possibly TRBD1 (6 bases). The sequencing here drew on peripheral blood, taken on day 0 of AZD1222 vaccination. The clonotype originates from an adult in good health. CDR3 DNA: TGTGCCAGCAGCCCCCAGGGGAGCTCCTACAATGAGCAGTTCTTC. Its protein product is CASSPQGSSYNEQFF.